Listed here are 5 T cell receptor beta chains from one sample, sequenced in a study of OX40 agonist ivuxolimab in advanced cancers. Repertoires were generated with immunoSEQ multiplex PCR, while TCRdb's copy carries only in-frame clones and drops some. The table lists approximately 58,000 clones, approximately 91% of them singletons. Material: CD4+ or CD8+ T cells sorted from blood, obtained in a trial of the OX40 agonist ivuxolimab. These receptors were taken from an adult with an advanced solid tumor such as melanoma, head and neck, liver or kidney cancer.

The rearrangement joins TRBV7-3 to TRBJ2-7; TRBD2 matches 8 bases. The CDR3 contains 16 residues. Germline V gene sequence: CDR1 SGHTA, CDR2 FQGTGA. With V trimmed by 0 bases and J by 2 bases, 6 bases remained unmatched. Written as DNA, the CDR3 is TGTGCCAGCAGCTTAACGGGCCGGGAGGGCCCCTACGAGCAGTACTTC. This codes for CASSLTGREGPYEQYF.

The gene calls are TRBV10-3 and TRBJ1-4; D remains unclear. Germline V gives CDR1 ENHRY, CDR2 SYGVKD. The V end was cut by 3 bases, the J end by 4 bases, with 15 bases between. The CDR3 runs to 16 residues. The chain's CDR3 is CAISDTPPADNEKLFF. CDR3 sequence (DNA): TGTGCCATCAGTGACACTCCCCCCGCAGATAATGAAAAACTGTTTTTT.

Relative to its sample, this clone is medium-sized. The chain couples TRBV18 to TRBJ2-7, with 16 positions matching TRBD2. Germline V gene lookup returns CDR1 KGHSH and CDR2 LQKENI. The CDR3 has 16 amino acids. J lost 7 bases, V lost 4 bases, and 7 bases had no gene match. DNA of the CDR3: TGTGCCAGCTCACTGGGACTAGCGGGAGGGCCGCGGGAGCAGTACTTC. As protein: CASSLGLAGGPREQYF. Variable domain in full (rest from reference TRBV18 and TRBJ2-7): NAGVMQNPRHLVRRRGQEARLRCSPMKGHSHVYWYRQLPEEGLKFMVYLQKENIIDESGMPKERFSAEFPKEGPSILRIQQVVRGDSAAYFCASSLGLAGGPREQYFGPGTRLTVT.

The chain uses TRBV19 and TRBJ2-3; possibly TRBD1 for D (7 bases). Germline loops: CDR1 LNHDA, CDR2 SQIVND (reference sequence). Trimming took off 4 bases at V and 3 bases at J, with 17 bases between the two ends. The CDR3 loop spans 16 amino acids. The CDR3 region is CASSTPGGGQTDTQYF. CDR3 nucleotide sequence: TGTGCCAGTAGTACCCCCGGAGGGGGCCAAACAGATACGCAGTATTTT.

This rearrangement joins TRBV7-2 to TRBJ2-2; TRBD1 matches 7 bases. The V segment lost 2 bases and the J segment 7 bases; nucleotides outside the gene matches: 4. CDR1 and CDR2 from the germline V gene are SGHTA and FQGNSA. The CDR3 sequence is 14 residues long. The CDR3 sequence is CASSLRQGNGELFF. The CDR3 DNA is TGTGCCAGCAGCTTACGACAGGGAAACGGGGAGCTGTTTTTT. The full variable domain, rest sourced from reference TRBV7-2 and TRBJ2-2, is GAGVSQSPSNKVTEKGKDVELRCDPISGHTALYWYRQSLGQGLEFLIYFQGNSAPDKSGLPSDRFSAERTGGSVSTLTIQRTQQEDSAVYLCASSLRQGNGELFFGEGSRLTVL.